A selection of T cell receptor beta chains follows, all from one sample in a study of T cells of healthy individuals. TCRdb re-derived calls from the 5' RACE reads in MiXCR, one entry per CDR3 protein. This table holds more than 60,000 distinct CDR3 sequences, under 20% found once. The receptor set was obtained from a human donor in good health. Both conserved end residues are part of each CDR3. Fields, in order: J gene, D gene, V gene, clone size, CDR3 DNA, CDR3 protein. D genes are given only for firm matches. The listing skips clone size in some rows; elsewhere it reads once, few, many or a size class.

J: TRBJ1-1
D: NA
V: TRBV20-1
size: few
DNA: TGCAGTGCCGCGACAGTTGCTCAAACTGAAGCTTTCTTT
CDR3: CSAATVAQTEAFF

J: TRBJ1-1
D: NA
V: TRBV11-2
size: few
DNA: TGTGCCAGCAGTAGGCAGACGAACACTGAAGCTTTCTTT
CDR3: CASSRQTNTEAFF

J: TRBJ2-1
D: NA
V: TRBV4-1
size: many
DNA: TGCGCCAGCAGCCAAGTTTCGTCCCTAGCGAATGAGCAGTTCTTC
CDR3: CASSQVSSLANEQFF

J: TRBJ2-3
D: NA
V: TRBV6-4
size: many
DNA: TGTGCCAGCAGTATGCAGGGCGACCTGACAGATACGCAGTATTTT
CDR3: CASSMQGDLTDTQYF

J: TRBJ2-5
D: NA
V: TRBV5-1
size: NA
DNA: TGCGCCAGCAGCTTGGCTGGAGGACAAGAGACCCAGTACTTC
CDR3: CASSLAGGQETQYF

J: TRBJ2-2
D: TRBD2
V: TRBV5-5
size: NA
DNA: TGTGCCAGCAGCTTGGACAGCGGGGGTAACACCGGGGAGCTGTTTTTT
CDR3: CASSLDSGGNTGELFF

J: TRBJ2-5
D: TRBD1
V: TRBV11-2
size: once
DNA: TGTGCCAGCAGCACCTTACAGGGGAAACAAGAGACCCAGTACTTC
CDR3: CASSTLQGKQETQYF

J: TRBJ2-5
D: TRBD2
V: TRBV6-1
size: many
DNA: TGTGCCAGCAGTGAAGCGATGGGGACTAGCGGGGGAACGGGGACCCAGTACTTC
CDR3: CASSEAMGTSGGTGTQYF

J: TRBJ1-5
D: NA
V: TRBV4-2
size: NA
DNA: TGTGCCAGCAGCCAAGACGGCGGAAAAAATCAGCCCCAGCATTTT
CDR3: CASSQDGGKNQPQHF

J: TRBJ2-1
D: NA
V: TRBV6-5
size: NA
DNA: TGTGCCAGCAGTTACTCATCAGGCGGAGGATACAATGAGCAGTTCTTC
CDR3: CASSYSSGGGYNEQFF

J: TRBJ2-2
D: NA
V: TRBV5-1
size: few
DNA: TGCGCCAGCAGCCGGGGGGCTCGGAACACCGGGGAGCTGTTTTTT
CDR3: CASSRGARNTGELFF

J: TRBJ2-2
D: NA
V: TRBV5-5
size: few
DNA: TGTGCCAGCAGCTTGGCTTCAATGGGCGGGACCGGGGAGCTGTTTTTT
CDR3: CASSLASMGGTGELFF

J: TRBJ1-2
D: TRBD1
V: TRBV7-2
size: NA
DNA: TGTGCCAGCAGCTTAGTAGGACAGGGAGGTGGCTACACCTTC
CDR3: CASSLVGQGGGYTF

J: TRBJ2-7
D: TRBD2
V: TRBV5-1
size: few
DNA: TGCGCCAGCAGCAAGGGACTAGCGGGGGACTACGAGCAGTACTTC
CDR3: CASSKGLAGDYEQYF

J: TRBJ2-5
D: TRBD2
V: TRBV2
size: few
DNA: TGTGCCAGACTCGAAACTAGCGGGAGAGAGACCCAGTACTTC
CDR3: CARLETSGRETQYF

J: TRBJ2-2
D: NA
V: TRBV21-1
size: NA
DNA: TGTGCCAGCAGCAAAGCAGGTGCCGGGGAGCTGTTTTTT
CDR3: CASSKAGAGELFF

J: TRBJ2-3
D: TRBD1
V: TRBV20-1
size: many
DNA: TGCAGTGCCGCCCGCGACAGGGGGCTCGGAGATACGCAGTATTTT
CDR3: CSAARDRGLGDTQYF

J: TRBJ1-3
D: TRBD1
V: TRBV7-6
size: many
DNA: TGTGCCAGCAGCTTAGGAGCGACAGGGCCAGGAAACACCATATATTTT
CDR3: CASSLGATGPGNTIYF

J: TRBJ2-7
D: TRBD2
V: TRBV11-2
size: many
DNA: TGTGCCAGCAGCTTAGGCCCTGGCGGGGGGGGGGCCTACGAGCAGTACTTC
CDR3: CASSLGPGGGGAYEQYF

J: TRBJ2-5
D: NA
V: TRBV30
size: many
DNA: TGTGCCTGTAACCGGGGGACCCAAGAGACCCAGTACTTC
CDR3: CACNRGTQETQYF

J: TRBJ2-3
D: TRBD2
V: TRBV20-1
size: NA
DNA: TGCAGTGCCGCCCAAAGCGGGGGGAGCACAGATACGCAGTATTTT
CDR3: CSAAQSGGSTDTQYF

J: TRBJ2-5
D: NA
V: TRBV3-1
size: few
DNA: TGTGCCAGCAGCCAAGGGGAGCAGGAACAAGAGACCCAGTACTTC
CDR3: CASSQGEQEQETQYF

J: TRBJ2-5
D: NA
V: TRBV4-2
size: many
DNA: TGTGCCAGCAGCCAAGAAATTAGGGCGTACCAAGAGACCCAGTACTTC
CDR3: CASSQEIRAYQETQYF

J: TRBJ2-1
D: NA
V: TRBV9
size: few
DNA: TGTGCCAGCAGCGTACATGGCGCCGGCAATGAGCAGTTCTTC
CDR3: CASSVHGAGNEQFF

J: TRBJ2-1
D: TRBD2
V: TRBV4-3
size: NA
DNA: TGCGCCAGCAGCCAAGGCACTAGCGGGTCCTACAATGAGCAGTTCTTC
CDR3: CASSQGTSGSYNEQFF

J: TRBJ1-2
D: NA
V: TRBV7-9
size: few
DNA: TGTGCCAGCAGCCCGCATGGGGGGGCAGGCTATGGCTACACCTTC
CDR3: CASSPHGGAGYGYTF

J: TRBJ1-3
D: NA
V: TRBV4-1
size: few
DNA: TGCGCCAGCAGCCAAGTCCATAGGGGAGGAAACACCATATATTTT
CDR3: CASSQVHRGGNTIYF

J: TRBJ2-2
D: NA
V: TRBV3-1
size: few
DNA: TGTGCCAGCAGCCAAGGTCGGTCCCCCGGGGAGCTGTTTTTT
CDR3: CASSQGRSPGELFF

J: TRBJ2-1
D: TRBD1
V: TRBV5-5
size: many
DNA: TGTGCCAGCAGCCCCCGCCAAGGGGGCCCCTACAATGAGCAGTTCTTC
CDR3: CASSPRQGGPYNEQFF

J: TRBJ1-1
D: TRBD1
V: TRBV7-9
size: NA
DNA: TGTGCCAGCAGCTTCTCTACAGGGGTGAACACTGAAGCTTTCTTT
CDR3: CASSFSTGVNTEAFF

J: TRBJ2-5
D: TRBD1
V: TRBV11-1
size: few
DNA: TGTGCCAGCAGCCCCCGGACAGGGGGCTCTCAAGAGACCCAGTACTTC
CDR3: CASSPRTGGSQETQYF

J: TRBJ2-2
D: NA
V: TRBV7-1
size: NA
DNA: TGTGCCAGCCTTGAGGCCGAAAACACCGGGGAGCTGTTTTTT
CDR3: CASLEAENTGELFF

J: TRBJ2-3
D: NA
V: TRBV10-3
size: NA
DNA: TGTGCCATCAGTGAACGGCGAGTTAGCACAGATACGCAGTATTTT
CDR3: CAISERRVSTDTQYF

J: TRBJ2-2
D: TRBD2
V: TRBV20-1
size: NA
DNA: TGCAGTGCTAGAAAGGCTAGCGGAGGGAACACCGGGGAGCTGTTTTTT
CDR3: CSARKASGGNTGELFF

J: TRBJ1-1
D: NA
V: TRBV6-1
size: few
DNA: TGTGCCAGCAGTCGTATGAACACTGAAGCTTTCTTT
CDR3: CASSRMNTEAFF

J: TRBJ1-2
D: NA
V: TRBV7-9
size: many
DNA: TGTGCCAGCAGTACTCCTGGGACATATGTACGTGGCTACACCTTC
CDR3: CASSTPGTYVRGYTF

J: TRBJ2-3
D: TRBD2
V: TRBV25-1
size: many
DNA: TGTGCCAGCAGTGCCCCGACTAGCCTTGGCACAGATACGCAGTATTTT
CDR3: CASSAPTSLGTDTQYF

J: TRBJ2-3
D: NA
V: TRBV6-2/TRBV6-3
size: many
DNA: TGTGCCAGCAGTTATTACGATACGCAGTATTTT
CDR3: CASSYYDTQYF

J: TRBJ2-3
D: NA
V: TRBV6-4
size: many
DNA: TGTGCCAGCAGTGACTCTGAGAGGGATACGCAGTATTTT
CDR3: CASSDSERDTQYF

J: TRBJ2-3
D: NA
V: TRBV29-1
size: many
DNA: TGCAGCGTTATTCAGGGCACAGATACGCAGTATTTT
CDR3: CSVIQGTDTQYF

J: TRBJ2-1
D: NA
V: TRBV4-2
size: NA
DNA: TGTGCCAGCAGCCATGTAGGGCCCTACAATGAGCAGTTCTTC
CDR3: CASSHVGPYNEQFF

J: TRBJ2-3
D: TRBD2
V: TRBV7-2
size: NA
DNA: TGTGCCAGCAGCTTCCGACTAGCGGGAGTTGCAGATACGCAGTATTTT
CDR3: CASSFRLAGVADTQYF

J: TRBJ1-1
D: NA
V: TRBV29-1
size: many
DNA: TGCAGCGTTGAACTGATGAACACTGAAGCTTTCTTT
CDR3: CSVELMNTEAFF

J: TRBJ2-7
D: TRBD1
V: TRBV27
size: many
DNA: TGTGCCAGCAGTTCCCGGACAGGGGGCTCCTACGAGCAGTACTTC
CDR3: CASSSRTGGSYEQYF

J: TRBJ1-3
D: NA
V: TRBV18
size: many
DNA: TGTGCCAGCTCACCGGTTGGACAGCCTCGCTCTGGAAACACCATATATTTT
CDR3: CASSPVGQPRSGNTIYF